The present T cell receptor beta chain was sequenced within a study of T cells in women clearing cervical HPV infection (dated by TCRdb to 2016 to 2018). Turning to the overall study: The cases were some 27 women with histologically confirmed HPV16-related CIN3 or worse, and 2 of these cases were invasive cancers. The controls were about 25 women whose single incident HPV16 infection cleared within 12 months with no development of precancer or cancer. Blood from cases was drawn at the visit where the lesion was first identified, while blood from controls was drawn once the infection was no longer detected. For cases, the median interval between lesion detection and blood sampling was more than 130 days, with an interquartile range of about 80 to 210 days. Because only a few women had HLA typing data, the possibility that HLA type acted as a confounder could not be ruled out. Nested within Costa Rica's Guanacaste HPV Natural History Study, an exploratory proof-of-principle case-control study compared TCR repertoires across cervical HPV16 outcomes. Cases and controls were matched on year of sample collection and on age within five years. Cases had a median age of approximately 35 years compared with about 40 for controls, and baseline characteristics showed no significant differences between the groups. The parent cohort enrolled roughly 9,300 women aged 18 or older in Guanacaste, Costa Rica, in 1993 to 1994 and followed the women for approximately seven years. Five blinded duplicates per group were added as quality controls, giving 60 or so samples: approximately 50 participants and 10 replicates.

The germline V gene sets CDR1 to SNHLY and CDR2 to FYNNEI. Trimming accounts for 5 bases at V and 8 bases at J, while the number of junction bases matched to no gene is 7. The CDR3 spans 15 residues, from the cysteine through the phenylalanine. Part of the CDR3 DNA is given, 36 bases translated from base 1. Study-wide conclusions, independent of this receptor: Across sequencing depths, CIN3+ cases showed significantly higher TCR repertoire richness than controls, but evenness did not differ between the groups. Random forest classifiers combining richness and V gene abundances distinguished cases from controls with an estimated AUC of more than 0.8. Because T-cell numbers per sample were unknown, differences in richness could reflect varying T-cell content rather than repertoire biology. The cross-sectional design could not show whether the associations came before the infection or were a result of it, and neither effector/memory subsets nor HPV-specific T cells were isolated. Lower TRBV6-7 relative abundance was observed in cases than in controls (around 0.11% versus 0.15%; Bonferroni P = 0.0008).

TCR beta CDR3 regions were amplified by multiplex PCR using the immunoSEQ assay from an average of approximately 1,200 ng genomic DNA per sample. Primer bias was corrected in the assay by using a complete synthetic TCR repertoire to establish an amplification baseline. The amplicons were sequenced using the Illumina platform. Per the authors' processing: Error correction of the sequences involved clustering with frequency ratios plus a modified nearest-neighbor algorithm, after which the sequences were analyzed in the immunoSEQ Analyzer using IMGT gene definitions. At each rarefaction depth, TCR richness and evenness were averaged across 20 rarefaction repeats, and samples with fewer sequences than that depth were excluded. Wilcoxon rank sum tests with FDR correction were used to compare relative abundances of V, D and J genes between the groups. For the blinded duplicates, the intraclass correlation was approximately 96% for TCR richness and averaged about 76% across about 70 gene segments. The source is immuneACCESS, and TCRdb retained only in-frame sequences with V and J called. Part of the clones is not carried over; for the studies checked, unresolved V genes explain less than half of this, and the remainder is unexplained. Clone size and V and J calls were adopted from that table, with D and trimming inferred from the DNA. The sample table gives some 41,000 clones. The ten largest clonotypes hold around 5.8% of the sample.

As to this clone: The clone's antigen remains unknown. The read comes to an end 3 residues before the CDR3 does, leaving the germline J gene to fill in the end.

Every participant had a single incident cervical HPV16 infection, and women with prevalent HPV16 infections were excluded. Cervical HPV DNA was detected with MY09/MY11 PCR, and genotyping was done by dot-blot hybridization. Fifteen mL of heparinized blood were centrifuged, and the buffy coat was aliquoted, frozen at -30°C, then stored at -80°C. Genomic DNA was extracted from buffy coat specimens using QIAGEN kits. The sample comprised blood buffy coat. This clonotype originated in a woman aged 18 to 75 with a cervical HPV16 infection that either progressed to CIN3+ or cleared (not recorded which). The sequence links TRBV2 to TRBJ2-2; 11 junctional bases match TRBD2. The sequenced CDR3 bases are TGTGCCAGCAGTACTAGCGGGAGAATTGGGGGGGAG. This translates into CASSTSGRIGGE. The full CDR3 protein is CASSTSGRIGGELFF.